This T cell receptor beta chain was retrieved from a study of a mutant IDH1 vaccine in newly diagnosed glioma (dated by TCRdb to the early 2020s). Notes on the research overall: Vaccination was initiated 4-6 weeks after radiotherapy alone, or concurrently with temozolomide cycles in the chemotherapy-containing groups. Of the approximately 33 treated patients, about 62% were male and approximately 38% were female, and the mean age was roughly 38 years. Before enrollment, most patients had been given radiochemotherapy with temozolomide as standard therapy, while the rest had received either radiotherapy alone or temozolomide alone. The week-35 safety follow-up took place at visit V12, and the week-47 end of study took place at visit V13. Six visits were used for peripheral blood collection: V03 (baseline), V05, V07, V10, V12 and V13. For exploratory analyses, about 25 treated patients had longitudinal TCRB deep sequencing done wherever samples were available. Study-wide conclusions, independent of this receptor: PBMC samples for TCRB deep sequencing were selected based on availability. Immune responses induced by the vaccine were seen in approximately 92% of patients across multiple MHC alleles. It was noted by the authors that analyses of patient blood samples could not be reproduced owing to sample limitations. Pseudoprogression seemed to be unrelated to changes in the top peripheral T cell clonotypes found by TCRB sequencing.

CDR1 and CDR2 are drawn from the germline V gene (reference sequence): SGHNT, YYREEE. Spanning cysteine to phenylalanine, the CDR3 consists of 15 amino acids. The kept DNA is CDR3 alone, 45 bases in frame from the first base. The junction shows trimming of 4 bases on V and 3 bases on J, and the gene matches do not reach 5 bases of it. The library was prepared using the immunoSEQ multiplex PCR assay. Rearranged TCR beta chain sequences were amplified with the hsTCRB Kit following the manufacturer's protocol. An Illumina MiSeq was used to sequence the TCRB libraries. In the original analysis: The kit vendor's proprietary platform handled demultiplexing, trimming and gene mapping. TCRdb stores this immuneACCESS table with in-frame sequences only. Part of the clones is absent; in the studies checked, under half of the shortfall reflects unresolved V genes, and no reason is known for the rest. The V and J calls and the clone size are those of that table, but D and trimming were determined from the DNA. The table for this sample lists 30,000 to 35,000 clones; more than 80% of them were counted only once. The top ten clones comprise 5% to 6% of the sample.

Turning to this clone: No antigen is known for it. It has no much larger one-base neighbor in the sample; base qualities were not kept.

The intended sense of this specimen's time point label: week 47, end of study. Each vaccine dose was 300 ug of a 20-mer mutant IDH1 peptide in Montanide, given subcutaneously with topical imiquimod. Across visits V03 through V10, patients got a total of eight vaccinations, given in weeks 1, 3, 5, 7, 11, 15, 19 and 23. All donors had newly diagnosed IDH1-mutant astrocytomas of WHO grade 3 or 4 that showed loss of nuclear ATRX. The samples were drawn from NOA16, a multicentre, single-arm, open-label phase I trial in Germany that tested a mutant IDH1 peptide vaccine in humans for the first time. The DNeasy Blood and Tissue Kit was used to extract genomic DNA from EDTA blood for TCRB sequencing.

The sequence came from a woman between 40 and 50 years old with glioma. The chain couples TRBV5-4 to TRBJ1-3; TRBD1 lines up with 9 middle nucleotides. The sequenced sample was PBMCs, obtained from a glioma patient whose treatment included an IDH1 peptide vaccine. The sequenced DNA is TGTGCCAGCAGCAACACAGGGGGCCGTGGAAACACCATATATTTT. Its protein is CASSNTGGRGNTIYF.